This T cell receptor (beta chain) was retrieved from a study of blood T cells in healthy people across ages. Through a sample-barcoded 5' primer and a J-beta primer mix, a second PCR was run for about 7 to 12 cycles. TCRdb re-analysed the 5' RACE reads in MiXCR, keeping a single row per CDR3 protein. The sample gives approximately 350,000 distinct CDR3 sequences, approximately 52% of which show up once; over 40% is in the top ten. Germline-derived CDR1 and CDR2 are SGHTA and FQGNSA. There are 14 residues in the CDR3. V was shortened by 6 bases and J by 0 bases, with 12 bases between the two germline ends. This clonotype turned up a few times.

The specimen sequenced was blood. The V gene is TRBV7-2, the J gene TRBJ2-7; a possible D gene is TRBD2 (5 bases). This receptor was obtained from a man between 60 and 70 years old in good health. Here the CDR3 DNA reads TGTGCCAGCAGACCCGGACTCAACTCCTACGAGCAGTACTTC. As protein: CASRPGLNSYEQYF.